The next 24 T cell receptor beta chains were all read from a single sample in a study of CD8 T cells in Susac syndrome. Roughly 0.45 to 1 ug RNA was reverse transcribed with random hexamers. TCRdb processed the immunoSEQ multiplex PCR reads anew with MiXCR; each CDR3 protein has one entry. This table has around 140,000 distinct CDR3 sequences, around 94% appearing once. Sequencing input: CD4+ T cells from PBMCs. The origin of the receptors is a human donor in good health.

The genes are TRBV19 and TRBJ2-7; no reliable D call. CDR1 is LNHDA, CDR2 SQIVND, per germline (reference sequence). There are 13 residues in the CDR3. The V and J ends lost 1 base and 4 bases respectively, with 8 bases between them. CDR3 loop: CASSIAQSYEQYF. CDR3 DNA sequence: TGTGCCAGTAGTATAGCACAGTCGTACGAGCAGTACTTC.

The V gene is TRBV30, the J gene TRBJ1-1; D ambiguous. The V gene lost 2 bases and the J gene lost 7 bases, with 8 bases spanning the gap. CDR1 and CDR2 from the germline V gene are GTSNPN and SVGIG (reference sequence). The CDR3 covers 11 residues. The CDR3 DNA reads as TGTGCCTGGAGTTCGGTCATTGAAGCTTTCTTT. Amino acid sequence: CAWSSVIEAFF.

The chain links TRBV28 to TRBJ2-2, with 9 bases that match TRBD1. Looked up from germline, CDR1 is MDHEN and CDR2 is SYDVKM. The junction had 9 bases not matched to a gene; V was cut back by 7 bases and J by 6 bases. The CDR3 totals 15 residues. The CDR3 nucleotides read TGTGCCAGCACCTCCTGGGGACAGGGCGCCGGGGAGCTGTTTTTT. As protein: CASTSWGQGAGELFF. The full variable domain, rest sourced from reference TRBV28 and TRBJ2-2, is DVKVTQSSRYLVKRTGEKVFLECVQDMDHENMFWYRQDPGLGLRLIYFSYDVKMKEKGDIPEGYSVSREKKERFSLILESASTNQTSMYLCASTSWGQGAGELFFGEGSRLTVL.

The chain uses TRBV20-1 and TRBJ2-1; 8 bases map to TRBD1. Losses at the gene ends were 2 bases for V and 4 bases for J; bases not matched to a gene: 13. Looked up from germline, CDR1 is DFQATT and CDR2 is SNEGSKA (reference sequence). This CDR3 is 17 amino acids long. In DNA form, the CDR3 reads TGCAGTGCTAGATTCTCAGGGGGCAGGGGAGTTTACAATGAGCAGTTCTTC. Translation gives CSARFSGGRGVYNEQFF.

This chain links TRBV19 with TRBJ2-3; TRBD2 matches 7 bases. There are 18 residues in the CDR3. Germline assignment: CDR1 LNHDA and CDR2 SQIVND (reference sequence). Trimming removed 3 bases from V and 4 bases from J; junction bases left unmatched: 16. CDR3: CASSIPPLLGGRADTQYF. The CDR3 bases are TGTGCCAGTAGTATCCCACCATTGCTAGGCGGGAGAGCAGATACGCAGTATTTT.

J is TRBJ1-4 and V is TRBV3-1; tentative D call: TRBD1 (5 bases). Germline V gene sequence: CDR1 LGHDT, CDR2 YNNKEL (reference sequence). The CDR3 totals 16 residues. Between the trimmed V and J ends, which lost 4 bases and 1 base, there was a span of 13 bases. The DNA of the CDR3 is TGTGCCAGCAGCCGCACAGGTTTGGGAACTAATGAAAAACTGTTTTTT. It translates to CASSRTGLGTNEKLFF.

The genes are TRBV11-2 and TRBJ2-1; 11 bases are shared with TRBD1. After removal of 5 bases from V and 9 bases from J, the junction contained 3 bases not matched to a gene. Looked up from germline, CDR1 is SGHAT and CDR2 is FQNNGV. This CDR3 spans 13 amino acids. In DNA form, the CDR3 reads TGTGCCAGCAGCCCGGACAGGGGGCGTGAGCAGTTCTTC. This sequence encodes CASSPDRGREQFF.

The chain uses TRBV29-1 and TRBJ2-7; D might be TRBD1 or TRBD2, each matching 6 bases. The CDR3 covers 13 residues. The germline CDR1 and CDR2 sequences are SQVTM and ANQGSEA. Trimming removed 6 bases from V and 2 bases from J, with 14 bases in between. The CDR3 region has the DNA TGCAGCGTATCCGGGGGCCCAACCTACGAGCAGTACTTC. Translated, it gives CSVSGGPTYEQYF.

The chain is built from TRBV5-6 and TRBJ2-7; the match to TRBD2 covers 13 bases. The trim removed 2 bases at V and 7 bases at J, leaving 9 bases unmatched. The CDR3 contains 16 residues. Per the germline V gene, CDR1 is SGHDT and CDR2 is YYEEEE. Here the CDR3 DNA reads TGTGCCAGCAGCTTTATTACTAGCGGGAGGGCCGGTGAGCAGTACTTC. It yields the protein CASSFITSGRAGEQYF.

J is TRBJ2-5 and V is TRBV29-1, with TRBD2 matching over 11 bases. V shed 1 base and J 9 bases; nucleotides not matched to a gene: 4. The CDR3 is 13 amino acids. Germline values: CDR1 SQVTM, CDR2 ANQGSEA. The CDR3 coding sequence is TGCAGCGTTGAAGCGATAGCGGGAGGGCCCCAGTACTTC. Translated, it gives CSVEAIAGGPQYF.

The CDR3 protein is CASTRGAGELFF. CDR3 nucleotides: TGTGCCAGCACCCGAGGTGCCGGGGAGCTGTTTTTT. The rearrangement joins TRBV27 to TRBJ2-2; the D is unclear. V was clipped by 7 bases and J by 6 bases, with 9 bases between them. Germline assignment: CDR1 MNHEY and CDR2 SMNVEV (reference sequence). The length of the CDR3 is 12 residues.

This chain joins TRBV6-1 and TRBJ2-5; 7 nucleotides line up with TRBD2. This CDR3 has 14 residues. V lost 5 bases, J lost 4 bases, and 7 bases stayed unmatched. CDR1 and CDR2 (germline): MNHNS, SASEGT. The CDR3 nucleotides read TGTGCCAGCAGTTGGTCTGTAGCGGGAGAGACCCAGTACTTC. Translating it yields CASSWSVAGETQYF.

The chain has TRBV15 and TRBJ2-1, with a tentative D call TRBD2 (5 bases). Trimming removed 0 bases at V and 4 bases at J, with 10 bases between. Germline V lookup: CDR1 LNHNV, CDR2 YYDKDF (reference sequence). The CDR3 loop spans 15 amino acids. The CDR3 region is CATSRDKPGYNEQFF. The DNA of the CDR3 is TGTGCCACCAGCAGAGATAAGCCGGGGTACAATGAGCAGTTCTTC.

The J gene is TRBJ1-2, the V gene TRBV10-2; no firm D call. The germline gives CDR1 WSHSY, CDR2 SAAADI. The CDR3 runs 13 residues. Trimming shortened V by 2 bases and J by 1 base, and 5 bases separated the two germline ends. The CDR3 coding sequence is TGCGCCAGCAGTGAGGGGAATAACTATGGCTACACCTTC. Its protein product is CASSEGNNYGYTF.

V is TRBV7-9 and J is TRBJ1-4; 8 nucleotides align to TRBD1. V was clipped by 0 bases and J by 4 bases; unmatched bases: 7. The germline V gene encodes CDR1 SEHNR and CDR2 FQNEAQ (reference sequence). The CDR3 contains 17 residues. The CDR3 region is CASSLAIQTGGNEKLFF. Here the CDR3 DNA reads TGTGCCAGCAGCTTAGCGATCCAAACAGGGGGTAATGAAAAACTGTTTTTT.

This clonotype is a singleton in its sample. In DNA, the CDR3 is TGTGCCAGCAGTGAATCAGGTCCGGCCGGGGAGCTGTTTTTT. It translates to CASSESGPAGELFF. V is TRBV25-1 and J is TRBJ2-2; D gene ambiguous. CDR1 and CDR2 (germline): MGHDK, SYGVNS. This CDR3 spans 14 amino acids. V lost 1 base and J lost 6, with 9 bases in between.

The chain couples TRBV3-1 to TRBJ1-1; 7 bases align to TRBD1. Trimming cost V 1 base and J 7 bases; bases outside gene matches: 3. Germline V gene data show CDR1 as LGHDT and CDR2 as YNNKEL (reference sequence). The CDR3 contains 13 residues. CDR3 sequence: CASSQGDRHEAFF. The CDR3 bases are TGTGCCAGCAGCCAAGGGGACAGACATGAAGCTTTCTTT.

The rearrangement joins TRBV6-6 to TRBJ2-3; D gene ambiguous. The V gene's germline CDR1 is MNHNY and CDR2 SVGAGI (reference sequence). V gave up 2 bases and J gave up 0 bases, with 9 bases separating them. CDR3 size: 15 residues. CDR3 sequence: CASSYNGRSTDTQYF. The CDR3, as DNA: TGTGCCAGCAGTTACAATGGGCGTAGCACAGATACGCAGTATTTT.

The genes are TRBV19 and TRBJ2-1; TRBD2 might be the D (5 bases). This CDR3 is built from 17 residues. Trimming left V 0 bases short and J 4 bases short, with 16 bases between. Germline loops: CDR1 LNHDA, CDR2 SQIVND (reference sequence). This CDR3 is CASSIDRWYSGYNEQFF. The CDR3 nucleotides read TGTGCCAGTAGTATAGATCGATGGTACTCGGGGTACAATGAGCAGTTCTTC.

The chain uses TRBV20-1 and TRBJ1-2, with D hard to call. With 3 bases removed from V and 8 bases from J, the gap between germline ends came to 7 bases. CDR1 DFQATT and CDR2 SNEGSKA come from the germline V gene (reference sequence). The CDR3 extends over 10 amino acids. CDR3 nucleotide sequence: TGCAGTGCTAGCCCGGGAGGCTACACCTTC. Translated, it gives CSASPGGYTF.

The V call is TRBV7-9, the J call TRBJ2-2; D perhaps matches TRBD2 (5 bases). Germline lookup yields CDR1 SEHNR and CDR2 FQNEAQ (reference sequence). The CDR3 totals 14 residues. V gave up 8 bases and J gave up 5 bases, with 15 bases separating them. The CDR3 protein is CASVRLRVTGELFF. CDR3 DNA sequence: TGTGCCAGCGTAAGGCTGCGGGTGACCGGGGAGCTGTTTTTT.

The chain uses TRBV6-1 and TRBJ1-1; TRBD1 might be the D (5 bases). The CDR3 is 13 residues long. Germline CDR1 reads MNHNS; CDR2 reads SASEGT. V was pared by 7 bases and J by 2 bases, with 11 bases between. CDR3 sequence reads: CASNERTNTEAFF. The CDR3 bases are TGTGCCAGCAACGAACGGACAAACACTGAAGCTTTCTTT.

The gene calls are TRBV11-2 and TRBJ1-2; D is unresolved. Germline loops: CDR1 SGHAT, CDR2 FQNNGV. The V end lost 6 bases, the J end lost 5 bases, and 19 bases lay between the germline ends. There are 15 residues in the CDR3. The CDR3 DNA follows: TGTGCCAGCAGTCTAGGTAGGGCGCGTCCATATGGCTACACCTTC. Translation: CASSLGRARPYGYTF.

The chain combines TRBV2 with TRBJ2-3; TRBD1 is a possible D gene (6 bases). The CDR3 length is 15 residues. Trimming cost V 6 bases and J 2 bases, with 15 bases left between them. Germline values: CDR1 SNHLY, CDR2 FYNNEI. CDR3 bases: TGTGCCAGCAGGGGCAGGGGCGCCCCCACAGATACGCAGTATTTT. It is translated as CASRGRGAPTDTQYF.